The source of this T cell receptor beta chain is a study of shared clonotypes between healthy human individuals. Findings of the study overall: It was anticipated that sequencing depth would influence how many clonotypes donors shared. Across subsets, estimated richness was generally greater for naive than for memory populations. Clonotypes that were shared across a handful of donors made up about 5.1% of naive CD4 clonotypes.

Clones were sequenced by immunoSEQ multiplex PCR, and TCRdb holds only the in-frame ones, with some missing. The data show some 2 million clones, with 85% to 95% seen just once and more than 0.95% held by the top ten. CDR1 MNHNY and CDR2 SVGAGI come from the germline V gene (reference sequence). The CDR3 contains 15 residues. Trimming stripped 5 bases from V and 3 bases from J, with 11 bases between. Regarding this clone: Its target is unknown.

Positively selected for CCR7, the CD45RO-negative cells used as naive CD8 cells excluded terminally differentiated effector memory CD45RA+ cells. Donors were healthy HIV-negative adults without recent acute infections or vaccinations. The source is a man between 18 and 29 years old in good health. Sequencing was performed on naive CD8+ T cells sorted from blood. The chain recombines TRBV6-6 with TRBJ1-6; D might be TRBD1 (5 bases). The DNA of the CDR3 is TGTGCCAGCAGTCTGCCACAGGACTATAATTCACCCCTCCACTTT. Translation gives CASSLPQDYNSPLHF.